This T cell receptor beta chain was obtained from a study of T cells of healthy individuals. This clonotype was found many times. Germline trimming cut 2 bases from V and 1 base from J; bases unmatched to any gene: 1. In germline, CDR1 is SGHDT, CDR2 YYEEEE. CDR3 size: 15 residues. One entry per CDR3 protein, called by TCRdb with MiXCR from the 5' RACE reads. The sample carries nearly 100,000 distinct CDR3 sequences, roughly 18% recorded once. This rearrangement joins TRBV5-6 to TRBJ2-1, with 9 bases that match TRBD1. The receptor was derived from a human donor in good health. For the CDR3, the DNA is TGTGCCAGCAGCTTACAGGGGGCTTCCTACAATGAGCAGTTCTTC. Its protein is CASSLQGASYNEQFF.